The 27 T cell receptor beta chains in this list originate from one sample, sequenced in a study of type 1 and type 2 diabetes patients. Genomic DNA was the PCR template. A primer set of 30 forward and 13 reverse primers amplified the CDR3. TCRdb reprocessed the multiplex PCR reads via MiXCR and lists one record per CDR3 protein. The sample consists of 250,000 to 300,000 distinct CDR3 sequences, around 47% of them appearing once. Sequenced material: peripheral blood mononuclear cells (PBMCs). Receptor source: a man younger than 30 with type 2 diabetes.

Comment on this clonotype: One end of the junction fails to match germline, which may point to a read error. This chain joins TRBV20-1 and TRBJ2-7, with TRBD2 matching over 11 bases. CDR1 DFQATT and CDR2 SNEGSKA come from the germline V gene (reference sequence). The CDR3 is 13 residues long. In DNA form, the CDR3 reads TGCAGTGCTGAACAGGGAGAACTAGCGGGAGTGAACTTC. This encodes CSAEQGELAGVNF.

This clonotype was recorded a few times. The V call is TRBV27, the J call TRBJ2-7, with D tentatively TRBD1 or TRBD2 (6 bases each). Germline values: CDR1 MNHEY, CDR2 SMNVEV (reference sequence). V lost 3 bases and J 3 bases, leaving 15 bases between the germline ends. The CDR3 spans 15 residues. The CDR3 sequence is CASSFGTKAGYEQYF. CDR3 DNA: TGTGCCAGCAGTTTCGGGACAAAAGCGGGCTACGAGCAGTACTTC.

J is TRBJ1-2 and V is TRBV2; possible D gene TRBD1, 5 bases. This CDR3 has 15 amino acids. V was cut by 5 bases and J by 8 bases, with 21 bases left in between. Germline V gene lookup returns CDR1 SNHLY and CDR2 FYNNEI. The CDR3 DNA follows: TGTGCCAGCAGTCTTGAATCAGGGAAAACGGGGGGCTACACCTTC. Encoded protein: CASSLESGKTGGYTF.

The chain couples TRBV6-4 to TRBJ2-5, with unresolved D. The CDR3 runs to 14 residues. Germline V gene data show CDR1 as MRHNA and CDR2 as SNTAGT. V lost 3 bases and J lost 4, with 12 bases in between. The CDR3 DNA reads TGTGCCAGCAGTGAGTCCGCCGGTGGAGAGACCCAGTACTTC. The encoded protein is CASSESAGGETQYF.

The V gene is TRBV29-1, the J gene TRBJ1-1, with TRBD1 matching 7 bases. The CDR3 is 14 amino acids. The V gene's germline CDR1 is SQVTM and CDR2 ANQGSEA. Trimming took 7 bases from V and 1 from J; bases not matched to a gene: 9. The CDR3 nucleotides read TGCAGCGCGGGGAGGGGGCTAAGGAACACTGAAGCTTTCTTT. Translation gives CSAGRGLRNTEAFF.

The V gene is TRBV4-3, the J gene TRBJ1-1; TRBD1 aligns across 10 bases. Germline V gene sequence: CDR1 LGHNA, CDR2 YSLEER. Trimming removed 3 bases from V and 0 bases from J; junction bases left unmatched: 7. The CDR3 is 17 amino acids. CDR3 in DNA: TGCGCCAGCAGCCAGATGGACAGGGGGTTCATGAACACTGAAGCTTTCTTT. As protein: CASSQMDRGFMNTEAFF.

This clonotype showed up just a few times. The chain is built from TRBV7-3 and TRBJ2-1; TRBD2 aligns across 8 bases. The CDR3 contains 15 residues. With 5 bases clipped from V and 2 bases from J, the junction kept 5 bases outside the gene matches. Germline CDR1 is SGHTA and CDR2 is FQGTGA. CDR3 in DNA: TGTGCCAGCAGCCCAAGCGGGAGTCCCTACAATGAGCAGTTCTTC. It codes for CASSPSGSPYNEQFF.

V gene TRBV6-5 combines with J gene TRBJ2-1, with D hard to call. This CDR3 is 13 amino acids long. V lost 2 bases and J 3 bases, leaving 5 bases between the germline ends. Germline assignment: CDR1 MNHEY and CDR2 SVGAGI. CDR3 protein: CASSYGRYNEQFF. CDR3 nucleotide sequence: TGTGCCAGCAGTTACGGCCGCTACAATGAGCAGTTCTTC.

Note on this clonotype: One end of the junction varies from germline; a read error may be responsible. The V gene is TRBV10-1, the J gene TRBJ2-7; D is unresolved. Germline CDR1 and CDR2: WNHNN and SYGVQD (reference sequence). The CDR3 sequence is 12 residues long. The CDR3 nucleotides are TGTGCCAGCAGTCCGAGGCCTTACGAGCAGTACTTC. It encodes CASSPRPYEQYF.

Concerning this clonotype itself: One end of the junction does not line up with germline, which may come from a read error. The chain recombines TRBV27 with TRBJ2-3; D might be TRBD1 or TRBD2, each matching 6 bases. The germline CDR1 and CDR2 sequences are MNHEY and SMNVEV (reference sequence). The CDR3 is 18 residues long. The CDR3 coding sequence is TGTGCCAGCAGTTCCCCGGACAGCAGGGGTTCGTGGGGGGATACGCGGTATTTT. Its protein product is CASSSPDSRGSWGDTRYF.

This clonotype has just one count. Written as DNA, the CDR3 is TGTGCCAGCAGTGAAAAAGTGCGGGGGGGTTTAGAGACCCAGTACTTC. Amino acids: CASSEKVRGGLETQYF. V and J are TRBV6-1 and TRBJ2-7; 9 bases match TRBD2. Near its end, the DNA agrees better with TRBJ2-5, so the J call may be wrong. Germline V CDR1 and CDR2: MNHNS, SASEGT. This CDR3 has 16 amino acids.

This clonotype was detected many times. The CDR3 sequence is CASSMDERGTEAFF. The CDR3 DNA follows: TGTGCCAGTAGTATGGATGAGAGGGGGACTGAAGCTTTCTTT. The chain combines TRBV19 with TRBJ1-1; D possibly corresponds to TRBD1 (6 bases). Per the germline V gene, CDR1 is LNHDA and CDR2 is SQIVND (reference sequence). V was cut by 3 bases and J by 5 bases, with 13 bases left in between. The CDR3 consists of 14 residues.

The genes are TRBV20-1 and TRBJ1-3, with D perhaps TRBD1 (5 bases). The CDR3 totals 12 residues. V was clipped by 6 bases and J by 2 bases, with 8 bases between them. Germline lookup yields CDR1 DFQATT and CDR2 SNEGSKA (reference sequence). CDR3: CSARVAGNTIYF. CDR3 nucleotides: TGCAGTGCCAGGGTGGCTGGAAACACCATATATTTT.

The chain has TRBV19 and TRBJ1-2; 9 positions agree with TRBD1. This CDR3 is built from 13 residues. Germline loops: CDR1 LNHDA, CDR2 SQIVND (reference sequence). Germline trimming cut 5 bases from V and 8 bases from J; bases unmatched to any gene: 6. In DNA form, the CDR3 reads TGTGCCAGTAGTCAGACAGGGGGACGCGGCTACACCTTC. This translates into CASSQTGGRGYTF.

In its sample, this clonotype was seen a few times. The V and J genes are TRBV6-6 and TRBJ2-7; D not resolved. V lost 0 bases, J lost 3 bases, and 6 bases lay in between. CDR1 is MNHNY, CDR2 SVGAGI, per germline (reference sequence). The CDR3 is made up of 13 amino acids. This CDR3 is CASSYSYFYEQYF. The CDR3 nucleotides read TGTGCCAGCAGTTACTCCTACTTCTACGAGCAGTACTTC.

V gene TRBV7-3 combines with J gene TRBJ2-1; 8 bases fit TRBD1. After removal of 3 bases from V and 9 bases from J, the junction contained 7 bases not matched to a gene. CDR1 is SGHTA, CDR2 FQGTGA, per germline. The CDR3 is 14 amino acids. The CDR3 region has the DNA TGTGCCAGCAGCTTCGGACAGGGTAGGGGTGAGCAGTTCTTC. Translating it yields CASSFGQGRGEQFF.

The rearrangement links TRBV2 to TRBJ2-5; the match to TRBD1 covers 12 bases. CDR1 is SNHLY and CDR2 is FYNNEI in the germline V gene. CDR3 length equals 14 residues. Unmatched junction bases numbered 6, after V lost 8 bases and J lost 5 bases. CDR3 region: CASVGTGGAETQYF. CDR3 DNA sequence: TGTGCCAGCGTGGGGACAGGGGGCGCCGAGACCCAGTACTTC. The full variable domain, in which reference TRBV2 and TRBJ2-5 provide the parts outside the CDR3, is EPEVTQTPSHQVTQMGQEVILRCVPISNHLYFYWYRQILGQKVEFLVSFYNNEISEKSEIFDDQFSVERPDGSNFTLKIRSTKLEDSAMYFCASVGTGGAETQYFGPGTRLLVL.

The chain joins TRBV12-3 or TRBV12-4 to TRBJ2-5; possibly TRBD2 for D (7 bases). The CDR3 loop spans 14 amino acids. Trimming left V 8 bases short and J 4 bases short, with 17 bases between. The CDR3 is CASGGAGRAETQYF. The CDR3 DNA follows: TGTGCCAGCGGGGGGGCAGGAAGGGCAGAGACCCAGTACTTC.

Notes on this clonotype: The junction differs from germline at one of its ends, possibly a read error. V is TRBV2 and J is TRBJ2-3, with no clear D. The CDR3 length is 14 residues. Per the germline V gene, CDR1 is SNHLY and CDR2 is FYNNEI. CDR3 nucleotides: TGTGCCAGCGGCACCAGAAGAGGCACAGATGCGCAGTATTTT. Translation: CASGTRRGTDAQYF.

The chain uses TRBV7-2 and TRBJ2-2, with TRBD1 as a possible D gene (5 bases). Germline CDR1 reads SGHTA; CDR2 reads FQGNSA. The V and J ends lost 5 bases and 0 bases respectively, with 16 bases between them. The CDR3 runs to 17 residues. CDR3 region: CASSPPQGCANTGELFF. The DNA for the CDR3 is TGTGCCAGCAGCCCACCCCAGGGCTGTGCGAACACCGGGGAGCTGTTTTTT. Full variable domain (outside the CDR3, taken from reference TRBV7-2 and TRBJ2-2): GAGVSQSPSNKVTEKGKDVELRCDPISGHTALYWYRQSLGQGLEFLIYFQGNSAPDKSGLPSDRFSAERTGGSVSTLTIQRTQQEDSAVYLCASSPPQGCANTGELFFGEGSRLTVL.

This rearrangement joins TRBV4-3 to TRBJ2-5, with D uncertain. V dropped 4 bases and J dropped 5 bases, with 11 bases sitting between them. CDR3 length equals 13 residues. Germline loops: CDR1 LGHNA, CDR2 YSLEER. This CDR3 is CASSPQARETQYF. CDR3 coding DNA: TGCGCCAGCAGCCCGCAGGCTCGGGAGACCCAGTACTTC.

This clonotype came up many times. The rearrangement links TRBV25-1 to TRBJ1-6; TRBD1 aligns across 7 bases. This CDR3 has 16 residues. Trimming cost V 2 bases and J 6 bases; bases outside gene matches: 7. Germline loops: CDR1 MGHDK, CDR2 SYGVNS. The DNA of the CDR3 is TGTGCCAGCAGTGAAGGCAGGGGGAGCTTTAATTCACCCCTCCACTTT. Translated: CASSEGRGSFNSPLHF. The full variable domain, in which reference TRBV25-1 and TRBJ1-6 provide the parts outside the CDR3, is EADIYQTPRYLVIGTGKKITLECSQTMGHDKMYWYQQDPGMELHLIHYSYGVNSTEKGDLSSESTVSRIRTEHFPLTLESARPSHTSQYLCASSEGRGSFNSPLHFGNGTRLTVT.

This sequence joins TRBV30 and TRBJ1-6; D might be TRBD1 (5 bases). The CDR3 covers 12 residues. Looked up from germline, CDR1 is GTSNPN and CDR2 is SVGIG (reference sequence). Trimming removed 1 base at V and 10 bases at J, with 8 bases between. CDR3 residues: CAWSAWDSPLHF. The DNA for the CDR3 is TGTGCCTGGAGTGCGTGGGACTCACCCCTCCACTTT.

This chain's CDR3 is CASKGKVYEQYF. The CDR3, as DNA: TGTGCCAGCAAAGGCAAGGTCTACGAGCAGTACTTC. The V call is TRBV13, the J call TRBJ2-7; D ambiguous. The CDR3 runs 12 residues. Germline V gene sequence: CDR1 PRHDT, CDR2 FYEKMQ (reference sequence). Trimming stripped 7 bases from V and 3 bases from J, with 10 bases between.

CDR3 loop: CATSRVGSPEQFF. The CDR3 DNA reads TGTGCCACCAGCAGAGTTGGTAGTCCTGAGCAGTTCTTC. The chain joins TRBV15 to TRBJ2-5, with D uncertain. The J call could be wrong; TRBJ2-1 is a better fit for the DNA end. In germline, CDR1 is LNHNV, CDR2 YYDKDF (reference sequence). CDR3 length: 13 amino acids.

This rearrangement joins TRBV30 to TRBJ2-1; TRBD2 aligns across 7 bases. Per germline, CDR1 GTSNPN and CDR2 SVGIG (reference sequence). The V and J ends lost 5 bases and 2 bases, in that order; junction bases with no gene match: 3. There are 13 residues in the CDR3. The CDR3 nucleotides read TGTGCCTGGGGGGAGGGACCCTACAATGAGCAGTTCTTC. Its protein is CAWGEGPYNEQFF.

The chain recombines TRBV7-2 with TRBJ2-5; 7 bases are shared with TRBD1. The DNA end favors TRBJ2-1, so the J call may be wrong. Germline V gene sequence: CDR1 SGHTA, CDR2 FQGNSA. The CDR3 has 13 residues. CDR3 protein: CASSWDRSYEQFF. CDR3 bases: TGTGCCAGCAGCTGGGACAGATCCTACGAGCAGTTCTTC.